This T cell receptor beta chain was recorded in a study of response to subunit inactivated influenza vaccine. The V and J ends lost 2 bases and 1 base, in that order; junction bases with no gene match: 4. Germline V gives CDR1 MNHEY, CDR2 SVGEGT. CDR3 size: 16 residues. TCRdb recomputed calls from the RT-PCR reads with MiXCR, one row per CDR3 protein. The table lists about 620,000 distinct CDR3 sequences, over 9% of them singletons. There are a few counts of this clonotype. These data also formed part of another study, on T cells expressing NK-cell markers. That work adds: cDNA encoding TCR beta was synthesized via 5'RACE template switching incorporating UMIs. Eight donors were sequenced, of whom seven were HCMV-seropositive, while the remaining one was HCMV-seronegative.

The V gene is TRBV6-2 or TRBV6-3, the J gene TRBJ2-5; 10 positions agree with TRBD2. This TCR derives from a man aged 45-65 years who received an inactivated influenza vaccine. Specimen: PBMCs from blood, collected on the day of vaccination. CDR3 region: CASSYGGLAAQETQYF. CDR3 DNA sequence: TGTGCCAGCAGTTACGGTGGACTAGCGGCCCAAGAGACCCAGTACTTC.